This passage covers 25 T cell receptor beta chains from one sample sequenced in a study of CD8 T cells in Susac syndrome. When the RNA was reverse transcribed, random hexamers were used with an input of 0.5 to 1 ug. TCRdb called the immunoSEQ multiplex PCR reads again in MiXCR, with one record for every CDR3 protein. The repertoire holds about 190,000 distinct CDR3 sequences, with 95% as singletons. Sequencing input: CD8+ T cells from PBMCs. The receptor set was obtained from a human donor with Susac syndrome.

This chain uses TRBV6-2 or TRBV6-3 with TRBJ2-7; D possibly uses TRBD1 or TRBD2 (5 bases each). CDR1 MNHEY and CDR2 SVGEGT come from the germline V gene. Trimming took off 5 bases at V and 3 bases at J, with 11 bases between the two ends. The CDR3 is 13 amino acids. CDR3 loop: CASSTGRIYEQYF. The CDR3 DNA sequence: TGTGCCAGCAGTACGGGGCGTATCTACGAGCAGTACTTC.

This sequence joins TRBV29-1 and TRBJ2-7, with a weak D call TRBD2 (6 bases). V lost 4 bases to trimming and J lost 3 bases, with 13 bases between them. The V gene's germline CDR1 is SQVTM and CDR2 ANQGSEA. The CDR3 has 13 residues. This chain's CDR3 is CSVGGGEVYEQYF. Here the CDR3 DNA reads TGCAGCGTTGGTGGAGGGGAGGTCTACGAGCAGTACTTC.

This rearrangement joins TRBV18 to TRBJ1-1; the match to TRBD1 covers 10 bases. The CDR3 extends over 16 amino acids. V shed 3 bases, J shed 5 bases, and the junction held 9 bases outside the gene matches. Looked up from germline, CDR1 is KGHSH and CDR2 is LQKENI. Written as DNA, the CDR3 is TGTGCCAGCTCACCCGACAGGGGGCGGGTTGGGACTGAAGCTTTCTTT. Protein sequence: CASSPDRGRVGTEAFF. The full variable domain, its missing parts supplied by reference TRBV18 and TRBJ1-1, is NAGVMQNPRHLVRRRGQEARLRCSPMKGHSHVYWYRQLPEEGLKFMVYLQKENIIDESGMPKERFSAEFPKEGPSILRIQQVVRGDSAAYFCASSPDRGRVGTEAFFGQGTRLTVV.

The CDR3 DNA sequence: TGTGCCAGCAGCTTAATCGTCGACGAGCAGTACTTC. Encoded protein: CASSLIVDEQYF. This chain uses TRBV13 with TRBJ2-7, with unresolved D. The CDR3 is 12 amino acids. Germline values: CDR1 PRHDT, CDR2 FYEKMQ (reference sequence). V lost 2 bases and J 5 bases, leaving 7 bases between the germline ends.

V and J are TRBV9 and TRBJ2-7; D is perhaps TRBD1 or TRBD2 (5 bases each). Germline V gene lookup returns CDR1 SGDLS and CDR2 YYNGEE. Trimming took off 4 bases at V and 2 bases at J, with 13 bases between the two ends. The CDR3 has 14 residues. The chain's CDR3 is CASSFRDAAYEQYF. CDR3 DNA: TGTGCCAGCAGCTTCCGGGACGCCGCCTACGAGCAGTACTTC.

The V and J genes are TRBV16 and TRBJ1-1; D perhaps matches TRBD1 (5 bases). The CDR3 has 18 amino acids. Germline CDR1 and CDR2: KGHSY and FQNENV. Trimming shortened V by 7 bases and J by 3 bases, and 27 bases separated the two germline ends. CDR3 sequence (DNA): TGTGCCAGCACCACACAACCTACAGGTGGCAGGATATACACTGAAGCTTTCTTT. It yields the protein CASTTQPTGGRIYTEAFF.

In DNA form, the CDR3 reads TGTGCCAGTAGGCCACCGGGACGGATGAACACTGAAGCTTTCTTT. It encodes CASRPPGRMNTEAFF. V usage is TRBV19 and J usage is TRBJ1-1; a weak D match, TRBD1 (5 bases). V was pared by 6 bases and J by 0 bases, with 14 bases between. The CDR3 length is 15 residues. CDR1 is LNHDA, CDR2 SQIVND, per germline (reference sequence).

This clonotype was recorded once. CDR3 sequence: CASSLTSGIISYEQYF. The CDR3 bases are TGTGCCAGCAGTTTGACTAGCGGGATTATCTCCTACGAGCAGTACTTC. The chain couples TRBV28 to TRBJ2-7; TRBD2 matches at 11 bases. Trimming cost V 3 bases and J 0 bases; bases outside gene matches: 4. The CDR3 spans 16 residues. Germline CDR1 and CDR2: MDHEN and SYDVKM.

This clonotype was recorded only once. V usage is TRBV11-2 and J usage is TRBJ2-7, with D uncertain. V gave up 6 bases and J gave up 1 base, with 10 bases separating them. The CDR3 has 13 residues. Per the germline V gene, CDR1 is SGHAT and CDR2 is FQNNGV. CDR3 protein: CASRVGFSYEQYF. DNA for the CDR3: TGTGCCAGCAGAGTTGGTTTTTCCTACGAGCAGTACTTC. Supplemented by reference TRBV11-2 and TRBJ2-7, the full variable domain reads EAGVAQSPRYKIIEKRQSVAFWCNPISGHATLYWYQQILGQGPKLLIQFQNNGVVDDSQLPKDRFSAERLKGVDSTLKIQPAKLEDSAVYLCASRVGFSYEQYFGPGTRLTVT.

This clonotype was detected once. The chain combines TRBV29-1 with TRBJ2-5; 9 bases are shared with TRBD2. J was trimmed by 0 bases and V by 8 bases; bases with no gene match: 7. Per germline, CDR1 SQVTM and CDR2 ANQGSEA. CDR3 length: 14 residues. CDR3 sequence: CSPPAGGYQETQYF. The CDR3, as DNA: TGCAGCCCCCCAGCGGGAGGATACCAAGAGACCCAGTACTTC. Variable domain in full (rest from reference TRBV29-1 and TRBJ2-5): SAVISQKPSRDICQRGTSLTIQCQVDSQVTMMFWYRQQPGQSLTLIATANQGSEATYESGFVIDKFPISRPNLTFSTLTVSNMSPEDSSIYLCSPPAGGYQETQYFGPGTRLLVL.

This sequence joins TRBV30 and TRBJ2-5; D not certain. CDR3 length: 12 residues. V lost 4 bases and J 1 base, leaving 7 bases between the germline ends. The germline V gene encodes CDR1 GTSNPN and CDR2 SVGIG (reference sequence). The CDR3 loop is CAWTMSQETQYF. Written as DNA, the CDR3 is TGTGCCTGGACTATGAGCCAAGAGACCCAGTACTTC.

The chain links TRBV12-3 or TRBV12-4 to TRBJ1-2; D is uncertain. This CDR3 is 13 amino acids long. Deletions cut 7 bases from V and 4 bases from J, with 13 bases between. The CDR3 bases are TGTGCCAGCACGGGGAAGGTCGGCTATGGCTACACCTTC. This codes for CASTGKVGYGYTF.

The CDR3 spells CAWDLGFGQPQHF. As DNA, the CDR3 is TGTGCCTGGGATTTGGGTTTTGGGCAGCCCCAGCATTTT. J is TRBJ1-5 and V is TRBV30, with D unclear. The germline CDR1 and CDR2 sequences are GTSNPN and SVGIG (reference sequence). CDR3 length: 13 residues. The V gene lost 5 bases and the J gene lost 7 bases, with 15 bases spanning the gap.

This rearrangement joins TRBV30 to TRBJ2-2; no clear D gene. The CDR3 covers 11 residues. The germline CDR1 and CDR2 sequences are GTSNPN and SVGIG (reference sequence). Trimming shortened V by 1 base and J by 5 bases, and 2 bases separated the two germline ends. CDR3 loop: CAWSATGELFF. The CDR3 DNA is TGTGCCTGGAGTGCGACCGGGGAGCTGTTTTTT. The entire variable domain, with the rest obtained from reference TRBV30 and TRBJ2-2, is as follows: SQTIHQWPATLVQPVGSPLSLECTVEGTSNPNLYWYRQAAGRGLQLLFYSVGIGQISSEVPQNLSASRPQDRQFILSSKKLLLSDSGFYLCAWSATGELFFGEGSRLTVL.

V usage is TRBV5-6 and J usage is TRBJ1-4; 7 bases match TRBD1. The germline CDR1 and CDR2 sequences are SGHDT and YYEEEE. Trimming took 4 bases from V and 7 from J; bases not matched to a gene: 7. CDR3 length equals 14 residues. CDR3 in amino acids: CASSATGESEKLFF. The CDR3 DNA is TGTGCCAGCAGCGCTACAGGGGAGAGTGAAAAACTGTTTTTT.

The chain has TRBV10-3 and TRBJ2-7, with 13 bases lining up with TRBD2. Germline trimming cut 6 bases from V and 3 bases from J; bases unmatched to any gene: 5. In germline, CDR1 is ENHRY, CDR2 SYGVKD. The CDR3 spans 15 residues. CDR3 DNA sequence: TGTGCCATCAGCGGACTAGCGGGGGACCACTACGAGCAGTACTTC. Encoded protein: CAISGLAGDHYEQYF.

This chain joins TRBV5-6 and TRBJ1-2; D is possibly TRBD1 (6 bases). Trimming shortened V by 4 bases and J by 11 bases, and 15 bases separated the two germline ends. CDR1 is SGHDT and CDR2 is YYEEEE in the germline V gene. There are 12 residues in the CDR3. This chain's CDR3 is CASSGGAPRYTF. CDR3 nucleotide sequence: TGTGCCAGCAGCGGGGGGGCCCCGCGGTACACCTTC.

J is TRBJ2-3 and V is TRBV29-1; 13 positions match TRBD2. Germline V gene lookup returns CDR1 SQVTM and CDR2 ANQGSEA. This CDR3 is built from 15 residues. J lost 4 bases, V lost 8 bases, and 9 bases had no gene match. The CDR3 region is CSTKLAGGPSDTQYF. The CDR3 DNA follows: TGCAGCACCAAACTAGCGGGAGGGCCGTCAGATACGCAGTATTTT.

The chain has TRBV7-9 and TRBJ1-1; maybe TRBD1 (5 bases). Trimming removed 5 bases from V and 3 bases from J, with 10 bases in between. Germline lookup yields CDR1 SEHNR and CDR2 FQNEAQ (reference sequence). This CDR3 has 13 amino acids. Written as DNA, the CDR3 is TGTGCCAGCAGCGCGCAGGGACACACTGAAGCTTTCTTT. Its protein product is CASSAQGHTEAFF.

The chain has TRBV4-1 and TRBJ2-7; 7 nucleotides match TRBD1. The ends lost 4 bases at V and 3 bases at J; junction bases unmatched: 6. The CDR3 is 14 residues long. CDR1 and CDR2 (germline): MGHRA, YSYEKL. In nucleotides, the CDR3 is TGCGCCAGCAGCCCGAAGACAGGGATCTACGAGCAGTACTTC. This translates into CASSPKTGIYEQYF.

The chain couples TRBV12-3 or TRBV12-4 to TRBJ2-1; D is unresolved. This CDR3 has 11 residues. V lost 6 bases, J lost 6 bases, and 6 bases lay in between. CDR3 loop: CASSQSNEQFF. The CDR3, as DNA: TGTGCCAGCAGCCAATCCAATGAGCAGTTCTTC.

This clonotype was seen only a few times. The chain's CDR3 is CASSPGTGSYEQYF. The CDR3 DNA sequence: TGTGCCAGCAGTCCCGGGACAGGATCCTACGAGCAGTACTTC. This chain joins TRBV6-5 and TRBJ2-7, with TRBD1 matching 8 bases. Germline loops: CDR1 MNHEY, CDR2 SVGAGI. CDR3 length equals 14 residues. With V trimmed by 5 bases and J by 1 base, 4 bases remained unmatched.

The genes are TRBV20-1 and TRBJ1-2, with D tentatively TRBD1 (6 bases). Between the trimmed V and J ends, which lost 0 bases and 4 bases, there was a span of 15 bases. The germline V gene encodes CDR1 DFQATT and CDR2 SNEGSKA (reference sequence). CDR3 length: 15 amino acids. The chain's CDR3 is CSARDEGGQIYGYTF. CDR3 in DNA: TGCAGTGCTAGAGATGAGGGGGGGCAGATCTATGGCTACACCTTC.

The rearrangement uses TRBV29-1 and TRBJ2-7, with 7 bases that match TRBD1. This CDR3 region has 16 residues. The V and J ends lost 5 bases and 0 bases, in that order; junction bases with no gene match: 13. The germline CDR1 and CDR2 sequences are SQVTM and ANQGSEA. CDR3 sequence reads: CSVSSGLDRSSYEQYF. The CDR3 region has the DNA TGCAGCGTTTCCTCGGGGTTGGACAGGAGCTCCTACGAGCAGTACTTC.

V is TRBV5-8 and J is TRBJ2-7; the match to TRBD1 covers 11 bases. V shed 0 bases, J shed 8 bases, and the junction held 7 bases outside the gene matches. The CDR3 has 15 amino acids. CDR1 SGHTS and CDR2 YDEGEE come from the germline V gene. CDR3 sequence reads: CASSLDGQGASKQYF. The CDR3 DNA sequence: TGTGCCAGCAGCTTGGACGGACAGGGGGCTTCAAAGCAGTACTTC.